The clone carrying this T cell receptor beta chain occurred many times. Its antigen is unidentified. There are 14 residues in the CDR3. The germline V gene encodes CDR1 SEHNR and CDR2 FQNEAQ (reference sequence). V was trimmed by 2 bases and J by 5 bases, leaving 10 bases between them. The source of the sample is a study of read filtering for tumor transcriptome and immune sequencing. Study outcomes and limitations: Dropping single-read clonotypes raised IR-seq and RNA-seq shared-clonotype correlation.

From 300 to 450 ng of RNA, a library with molecular barcoded alpha/delta and beta/gamma adaptors was made. TCRdb independently ran MiXCR on the reads; one entry per CDR3 protein. Here the sample spans about 58,000 distinct CDR3 sequences, 9% to 15% being singletons. The chain couples TRBV7-9 to TRBJ2-4, with a weak D call TRBD1 (6 bases). This TCR came from a donor aged 40 or older with multiple myeloma. Sequenced material: a population of CD138-negative cells sorted from bone marrow. The CDR3, as DNA: TGTGCCAGCAGCTTATCAGGGGAAGAAAACATTCAGTACTTC. Translation: CASSLSGEENIQYF. Together with reference TRBV7-9 and TRBJ2-4, the CDR3 gives the full variable domain: DTGVSQNPRHKITKRGQNVTFRCDPISEHNRLYWYRQTLGQGPEFLTYFQNEAQLEKSRLLSDRFSAERPKGSFSTLEIQRTEQGDSAMYLCASSLSGEENIQYFGAGTRLSVL.